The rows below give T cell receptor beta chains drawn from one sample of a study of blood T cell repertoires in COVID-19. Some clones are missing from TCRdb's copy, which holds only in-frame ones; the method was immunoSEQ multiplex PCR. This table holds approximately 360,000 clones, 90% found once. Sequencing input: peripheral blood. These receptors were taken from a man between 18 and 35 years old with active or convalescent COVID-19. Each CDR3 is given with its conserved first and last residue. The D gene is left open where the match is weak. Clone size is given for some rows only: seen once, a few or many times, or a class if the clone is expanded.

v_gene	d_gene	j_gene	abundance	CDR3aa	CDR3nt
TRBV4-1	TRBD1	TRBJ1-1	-	CASSQMDRGAEAFF	TGCGCCAGCAGCCAAATGGACAGGGGGGCTGAAGCTTTCTTT
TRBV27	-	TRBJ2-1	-	CASSWHTRPHEQFF	TGTGCCAGCAGTTGGCATACGAGGCCCCACGAGCAGTTCTTC
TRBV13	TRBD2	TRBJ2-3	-	CASSLAGTSGRASRTQYF	TGTGCCAGCAGCTTAGCCGGGACTAGCGGGAGGGCCTCGCGTACGCAGTATTTT
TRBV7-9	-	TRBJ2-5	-	CASSLEHRETQYF	TGTGCCAGCAGCTTAGAACACCGAGAGACCCAGTACTTC
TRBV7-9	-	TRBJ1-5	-	CASSLAYSNQPQHF	TGTGCCAGCAGCTTAGCGTATAGCAATCAGCCCCAGCATTTT
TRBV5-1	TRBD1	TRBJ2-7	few	CASSARQGGVDEQYF	TGCGCCAGCAGCGCCCGACAGGGCGGCGTGGACGAGCAGTACTTC
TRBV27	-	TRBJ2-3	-	CASSLGGRDTDTQYF	TGTGCCAGCAGTTTAGGGGGCAGGGACACAGATACGCAGTATTTT
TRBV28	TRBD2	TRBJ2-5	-	CASSTEGEGGETQYF	TGTGCCAGCAGTACAGAAGGGGAGGGTGGAGAGACCCAGTACTTC
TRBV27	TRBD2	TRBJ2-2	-	CASRLLGTSGGNTGELFF	TGTGCCAGCAGGCTACTTGGGACTAGCGGGGGGAACACCGGGGAGCTGTTTTTT
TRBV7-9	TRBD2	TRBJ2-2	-	CASSALGAGSTGELFF	TGTGCCAGCAGCGCCCTAGGAGCGGGATCCACCGGGGAGCTGTTTTTT
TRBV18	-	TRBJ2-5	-	CASSPPIVETQYF	TGTGCCAGCTCACCACCGATAGTGGAGACCCAGTACTTC
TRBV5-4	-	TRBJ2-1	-	CASSAGPSGYNEQFF	TGTGCCAGCAGCGCGGGACCGTCGGGGTACAATGAGCAGTTCTTC
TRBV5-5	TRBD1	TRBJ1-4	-	CASSPGQGTNNEKLFF	TGTGCCAGCAGCCCAGGACAGGGGACCAATAATGAAAAACTGTTTTTT
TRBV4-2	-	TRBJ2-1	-	CASSRQDEQFF	TGTGCCAGCAGCCGACAGGATGAGCAGTTCTTC
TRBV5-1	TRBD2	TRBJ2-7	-	CASSLDSGTSFYEQYF	TGCGCCAGCAGCTTGGATTCCGGGACTAGCTTCTACGAGCAGTACTTC
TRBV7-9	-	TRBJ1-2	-	CASTRGAGSNYGYTF	TGTGCCAGCACCCGAGGTGCGGGCTCTAACTATGGCTACACCTTC
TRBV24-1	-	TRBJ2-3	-	CATSDPTRPPHGTDTQYF	TGTGCCACCAGTGATCCAACGCGGCCTCCCCACGGCACAGATACGCAGTATTTT
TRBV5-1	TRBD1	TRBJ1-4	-	CASSLAGADRGEKLFF	TGCGCCAGCAGCTTGGCGGGAGCGGACAGGGGTGAAAAACTGTTTTTT
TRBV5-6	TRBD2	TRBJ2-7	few	CASSPSTSRSSHEQYF	TGTGCCAGCAGCCCGTCGACTAGCCGGAGTAGCCACGAGCAGTACTTC
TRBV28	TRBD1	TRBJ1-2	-	CASSSTGGLPSYGYTF	TGTGCCAGCAGTTCTACAGGGGGTCTACCCTCCTATGGCTACACCTTC
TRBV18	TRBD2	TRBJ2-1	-	CASSQLIQTSGGAHEQFF	TGTGCCAGCTCACAACTAATTCAGACTAGCGGGGGGGCGCATGAGCAGTTCTTC
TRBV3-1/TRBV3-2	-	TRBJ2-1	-	CASSQEDRSSYNEQFF	TGTGCCAGCAGCCAAGAGGACAGAAGCTCCTACAATGAGCAGTTCTTC
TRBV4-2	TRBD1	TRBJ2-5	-	CASSQDEDRGPGKTQYF	TGTGCCAGCAGCCAAGATGAGGACAGGGGGCCTGGTAAGACCCAGTACTTC
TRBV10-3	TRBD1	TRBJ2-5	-	CAISESQGAGETQYF	TGTGCCATCAGTGAGTCTCAGGGGGCAGGGGAGACCCAGTACTTC
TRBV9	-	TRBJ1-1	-	CASSVGPLPATGNTEAFF	TGTGCCAGCAGCGTAGGCCCCTTGCCCGCAACAGGGAACACTGAAGCTTTCTTT
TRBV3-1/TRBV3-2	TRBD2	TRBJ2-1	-	CASSQDKLAGGNSYNEQFF	TGTGCCAGCAGCCAAGATAAACTAGCGGGGGGGAACTCCTACAATGAGCAGTTCTTC
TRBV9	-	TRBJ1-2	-	CASSVVSGAHSGYTF	TGTGCCAGCAGCGTAGTGTCAGGGGCCCACAGTGGCTACACCTTC
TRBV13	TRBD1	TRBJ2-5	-	CASSLGQGAETQYF	TGTGCCAGCAGCTTAGGCCAGGGGGCGGAGACCCAGTACTTC
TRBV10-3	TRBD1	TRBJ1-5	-	CATQRDRDDQPQHF	TGTGCCACCCAACGGGACAGGGACGATCAGCCCCAGCATTTT
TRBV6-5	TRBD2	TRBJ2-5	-	CASNKAGGGETQYF	TGTGCCAGCAACAAAGCGGGGGGTGGAGAGACCCAGTACTTC
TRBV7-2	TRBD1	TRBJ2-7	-	CASSQDDRGYEQYF	TGTGCCAGCAGCCAGGACGACAGGGGCTACGAGCAGTACTTC
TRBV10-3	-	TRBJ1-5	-	CAISERGLGPQHF	TGTGCCATCAGTGAGAGGGGCCTTGGGCCCCAGCATTTT
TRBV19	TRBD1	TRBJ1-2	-	CASSTTGGSGYGYTF	TGTGCCAGTAGTACCACAGGGGGAAGTGGCTATGGCTACACCTTC
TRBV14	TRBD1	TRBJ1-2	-	CASSSPGTGYGYTF	TGTGCCAGCAGCAGTCCTGGGACAGGGTACGGCTACACCTTC
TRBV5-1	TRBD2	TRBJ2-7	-	CASSLGDLAGSEQYF	TGCGCCAGCAGCTTGGGGGACCTAGCGGGGAGTGAGCAGTACTTC
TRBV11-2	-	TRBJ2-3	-	CASSYDQGPGLYTDTQYF	TGTGCCAGCAGCTACGACCAGGGACCGGGACTTTACACAGATACGCAGTATTTT
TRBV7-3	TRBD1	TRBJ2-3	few	CASSPGTVRSTDTQYF	TGTGCCAGCAGCCCAGGGACAGTACGGAGCACAGATACGCAGTATTTT
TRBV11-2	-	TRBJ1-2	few	CASSRTSLYGYTF	TGTGCCAGCAGCCGGACAAGCCTTTATGGCTACACCTTC
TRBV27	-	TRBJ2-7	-	CASSWSSSYEQYF	TGTGCCAGCAGTTGGTCGAGCTCCTACGAGCAGTACTTC
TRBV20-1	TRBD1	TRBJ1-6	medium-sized	CSASLTGTENSPLHF	TGCAGTGCTAGTTTAACCGGGACAGAAAATTCACCCCTCCACTTT
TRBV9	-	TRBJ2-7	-	CASSVVHRVVYEQYF	TGTGCCAGCAGCGTAGTGCACAGGGTGGTCTACGAGCAGTACTTC
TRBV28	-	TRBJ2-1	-	CASSFYQGPRSYNEQFF	TGTGCCAGCAGTTTTTATCAGGGGCCCCGTTCCTACAATGAGCAGTTCTTC
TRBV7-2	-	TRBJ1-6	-	CASRPDSSYNSPLHF	TGTGCCAGCAGGCCCGACAGCTCCTATAATTCACCCCTCCACTTT
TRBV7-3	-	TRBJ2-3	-	CASSLQGRPPYESTDTQYF	TGTGCCAGCAGCTTACAGGGGCGACCCCCTTACGAAAGCACAGATACGCAGTATTTT
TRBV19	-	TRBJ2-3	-	CASSQGRNTDTQYF	TGTGCCAGTAGCCAGGGGCGGAACACAGATACGCAGTATTTT